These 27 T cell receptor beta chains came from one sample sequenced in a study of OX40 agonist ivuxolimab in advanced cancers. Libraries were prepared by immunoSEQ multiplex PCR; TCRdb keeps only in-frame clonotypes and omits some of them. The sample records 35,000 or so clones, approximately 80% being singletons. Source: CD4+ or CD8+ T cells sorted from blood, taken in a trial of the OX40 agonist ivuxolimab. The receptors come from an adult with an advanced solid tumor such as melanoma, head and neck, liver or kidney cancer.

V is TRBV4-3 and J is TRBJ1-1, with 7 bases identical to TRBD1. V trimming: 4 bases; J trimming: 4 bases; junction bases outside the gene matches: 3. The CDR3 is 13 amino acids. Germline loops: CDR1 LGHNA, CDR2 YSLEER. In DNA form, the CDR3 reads TGCGCCAGCAGCCCGACAGGGAGCACTGAAGCTTTCTTT. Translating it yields CASSPTGSTEAFF.

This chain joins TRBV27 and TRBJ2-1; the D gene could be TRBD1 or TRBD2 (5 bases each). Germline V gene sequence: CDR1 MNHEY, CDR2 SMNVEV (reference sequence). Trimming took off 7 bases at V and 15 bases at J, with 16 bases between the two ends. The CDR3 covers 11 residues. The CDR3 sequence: CASTDRDDLFF. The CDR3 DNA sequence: TGTGCCAGCACTGACCGGGACGATCTGTTCTTC.

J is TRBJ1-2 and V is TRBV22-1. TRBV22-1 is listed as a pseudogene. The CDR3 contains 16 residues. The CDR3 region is CPGRADRTRKTYGYTF. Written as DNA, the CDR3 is TGTCCTGGGAGAGCGGATAGAACGAGAAAGACCTATGGCTACACCTTC.

The CDR3 here is CASSQFGSNQPQHF. The DNA for the CDR3 is TGTGCCAGTTCCCAATTCGGTAGCAATCAGCCCCAGCATTTT. The chain joins TRBV6-5 to TRBJ1-5; D ambiguous. The CDR3 consists of 14 residues. Trimming left V 9 bases short and J 0 bases short, with 12 bases between. The germline gives CDR1 MNHEY, CDR2 SVGAGI.

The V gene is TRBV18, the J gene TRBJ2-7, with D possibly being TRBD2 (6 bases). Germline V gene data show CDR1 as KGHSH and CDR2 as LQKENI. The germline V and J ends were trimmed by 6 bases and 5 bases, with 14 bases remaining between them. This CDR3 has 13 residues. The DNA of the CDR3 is TGTGCCAGCTCCTCCTGGAGGGGAAACGAGCAGTACTTC. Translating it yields CASSSWRGNEQYF.

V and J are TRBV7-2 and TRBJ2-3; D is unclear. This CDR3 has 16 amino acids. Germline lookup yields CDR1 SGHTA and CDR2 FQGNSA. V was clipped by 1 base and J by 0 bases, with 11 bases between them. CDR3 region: CASSLEVHPSTDTQYF. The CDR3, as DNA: TGTGCCAGCAGCTTAGAAGTACATCCTAGCACAGATACGCAGTATTTT.

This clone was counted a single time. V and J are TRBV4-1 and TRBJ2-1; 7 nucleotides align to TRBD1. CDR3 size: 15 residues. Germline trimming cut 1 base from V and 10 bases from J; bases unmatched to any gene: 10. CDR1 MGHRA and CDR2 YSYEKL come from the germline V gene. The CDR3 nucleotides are TGCGCCAGCAGCCAAGGGACGACAGGGTTGAGCGAGCAGTTCTTC. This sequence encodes CASSQGTTGLSEQFF.

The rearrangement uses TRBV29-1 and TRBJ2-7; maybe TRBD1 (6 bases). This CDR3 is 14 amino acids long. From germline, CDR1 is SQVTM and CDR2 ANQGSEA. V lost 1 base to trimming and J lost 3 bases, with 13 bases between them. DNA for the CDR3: TGCAGCGTTGAAGGGATACAGGGTGACTACGAGCAGTACTTC. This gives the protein CSVEGIQGDYEQYF.

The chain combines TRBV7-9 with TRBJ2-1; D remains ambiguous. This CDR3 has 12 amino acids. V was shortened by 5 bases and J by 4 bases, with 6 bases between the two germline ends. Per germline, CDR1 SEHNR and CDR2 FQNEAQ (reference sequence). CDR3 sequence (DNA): TGTGCCAGCAGCCCCAGATACAATGAGCAGTTCTTC. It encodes CASSPRYNEQFF. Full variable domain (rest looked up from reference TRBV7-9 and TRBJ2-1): DTGVSQNPRHKITKRGQNVTFRCDPISEHNRLYWYRQTLGQGPEFLTYFQNEAQLEKSRLLSDRFSAERPKGSFSTLEIQRTEQGDSAMYLCASSPRYNEQFFGPGTRLTVL.

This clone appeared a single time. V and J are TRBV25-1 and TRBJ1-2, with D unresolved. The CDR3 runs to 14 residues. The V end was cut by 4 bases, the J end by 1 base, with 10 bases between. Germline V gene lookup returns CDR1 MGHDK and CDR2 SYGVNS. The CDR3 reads CASSGGFYNYGYTF. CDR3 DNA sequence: TGTGCCAGCAGTGGCGGATTCTATAACTATGGCTACACCTTC.

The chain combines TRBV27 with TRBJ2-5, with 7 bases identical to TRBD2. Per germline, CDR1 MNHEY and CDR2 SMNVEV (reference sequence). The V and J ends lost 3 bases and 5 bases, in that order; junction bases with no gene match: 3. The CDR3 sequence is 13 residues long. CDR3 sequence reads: CASSLGGVETQYF. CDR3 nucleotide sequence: TGTGCCAGCAGTTTGGGGGGGGTCGAGACCCAGTACTTC.

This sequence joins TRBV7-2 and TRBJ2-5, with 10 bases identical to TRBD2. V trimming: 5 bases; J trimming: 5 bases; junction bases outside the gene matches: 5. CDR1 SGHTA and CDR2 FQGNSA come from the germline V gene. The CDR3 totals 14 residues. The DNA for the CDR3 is TGTGCCAGCAGCGTTCCGGGACTAGCGGAGACCCAGTACTTC. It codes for CASSVPGLAETQYF.

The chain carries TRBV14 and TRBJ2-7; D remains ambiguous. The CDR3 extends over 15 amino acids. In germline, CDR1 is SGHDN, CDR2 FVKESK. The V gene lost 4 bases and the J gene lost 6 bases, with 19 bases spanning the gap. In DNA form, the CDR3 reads TGTGCCAGCAGCCCGCGGTCGTCCTGGCCCGCCGAGCAGTACTTC. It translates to CASSPRSSWPAEQYF.

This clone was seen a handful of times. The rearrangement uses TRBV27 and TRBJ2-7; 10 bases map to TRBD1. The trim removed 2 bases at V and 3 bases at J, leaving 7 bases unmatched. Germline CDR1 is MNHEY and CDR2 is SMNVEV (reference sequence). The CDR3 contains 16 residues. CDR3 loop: CASSLTPGTGVYEQYF. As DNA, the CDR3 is TGTGCCAGCAGTTTAACCCCCGGGACAGGGGTCTACGAGCAGTACTTC.

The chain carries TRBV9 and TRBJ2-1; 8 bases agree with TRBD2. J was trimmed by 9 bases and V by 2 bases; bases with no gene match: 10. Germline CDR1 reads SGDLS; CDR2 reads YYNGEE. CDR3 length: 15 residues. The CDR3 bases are TGTGCCAGCAGCGTTATGTCGGGAGGGCTTCCTGAGCAGTTCTTC. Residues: CASSVMSGGLPEQFF.

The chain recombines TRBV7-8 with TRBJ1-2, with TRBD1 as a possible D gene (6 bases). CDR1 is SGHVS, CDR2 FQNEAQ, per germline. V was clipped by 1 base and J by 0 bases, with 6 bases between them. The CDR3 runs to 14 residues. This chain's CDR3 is CASSLDRANYGYTF. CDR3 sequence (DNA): TGTGCCAGCAGCTTAGACAGGGCTAACTATGGCTACACCTTC.

CDR3 residues: CASIPGLAGDIVPIGQFF. The CDR3 DNA is TGTGCCAGCATTCCAGGACTAGCGGGAGATATAGTACCTATTGGGCAGTTCTTC. The chain recombines TRBV28 with TRBJ2-1; 13 positions match TRBD2. V dropped 7 bases and J dropped 12; count of bases not matched to a gene: 21. The CDR3 is made up of 18 amino acids. The V gene's germline CDR1 is MDHEN and CDR2 SYDVKM.

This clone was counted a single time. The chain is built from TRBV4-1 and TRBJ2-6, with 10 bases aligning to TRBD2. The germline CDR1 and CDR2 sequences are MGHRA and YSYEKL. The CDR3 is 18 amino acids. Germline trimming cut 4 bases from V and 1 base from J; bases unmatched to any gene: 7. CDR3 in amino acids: CASSPGGAGGSGANVLTF. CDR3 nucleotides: TGCGCCAGCAGCCCCGGTGGAGCGGGGGGGTCTGGGGCCAACGTCCTGACTTTC.

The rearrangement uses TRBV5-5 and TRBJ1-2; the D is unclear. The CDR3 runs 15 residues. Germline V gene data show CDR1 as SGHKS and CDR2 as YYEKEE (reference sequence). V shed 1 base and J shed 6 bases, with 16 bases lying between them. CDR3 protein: CASSLWHPSPNGYTF. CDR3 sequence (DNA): TGTGCCAGCAGCTTGTGGCACCCGAGCCCCAATGGCTACACCTTC.

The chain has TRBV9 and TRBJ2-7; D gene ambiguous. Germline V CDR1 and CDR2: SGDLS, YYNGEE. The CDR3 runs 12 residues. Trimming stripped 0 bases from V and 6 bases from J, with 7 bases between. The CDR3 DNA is TGTGCCAGCAGCGTAGGCGGTCTCGAGCAGTACTTC. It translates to CASSVGGLEQYF.

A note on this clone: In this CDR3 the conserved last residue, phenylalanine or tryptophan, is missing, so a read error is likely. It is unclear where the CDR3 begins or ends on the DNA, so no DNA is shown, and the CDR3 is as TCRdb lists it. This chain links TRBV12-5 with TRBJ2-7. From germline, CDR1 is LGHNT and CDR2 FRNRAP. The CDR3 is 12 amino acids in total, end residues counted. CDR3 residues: CASGLVRLLPTH.

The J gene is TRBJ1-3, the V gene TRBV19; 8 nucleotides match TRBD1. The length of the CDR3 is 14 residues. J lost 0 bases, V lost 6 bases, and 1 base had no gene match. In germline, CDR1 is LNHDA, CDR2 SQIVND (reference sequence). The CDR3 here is CASRGTGSGNTIYF. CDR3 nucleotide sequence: TGTGCCAGTAGGGGGACAGGCTCTGGAAACACCATATATTTT.

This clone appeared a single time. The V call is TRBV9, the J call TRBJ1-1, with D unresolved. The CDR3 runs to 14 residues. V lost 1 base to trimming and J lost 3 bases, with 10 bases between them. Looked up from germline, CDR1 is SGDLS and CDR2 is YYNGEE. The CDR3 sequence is CASSVTDGYTEAFF. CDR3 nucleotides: TGTGCCAGCAGCGTAACGGACGGATACACTGAAGCTTTCTTT.

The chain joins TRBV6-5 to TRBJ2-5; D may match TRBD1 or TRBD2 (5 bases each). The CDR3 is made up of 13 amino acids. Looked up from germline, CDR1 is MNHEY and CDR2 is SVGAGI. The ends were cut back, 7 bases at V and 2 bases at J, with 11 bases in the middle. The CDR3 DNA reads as TGTGCCAGCAAGACCGGGGCTCAAGAGACCCAGTACTTC. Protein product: CASKTGAQETQYF.

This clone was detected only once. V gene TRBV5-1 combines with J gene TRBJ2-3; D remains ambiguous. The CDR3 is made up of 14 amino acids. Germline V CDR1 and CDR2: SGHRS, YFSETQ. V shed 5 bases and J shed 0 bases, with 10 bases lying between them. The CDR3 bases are TGCGCCAGCAGGGAAGCAGCTAGCACAGATACGCAGTATTTT. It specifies CASREAASTDTQYF.

CDR3 in amino acids: CASSESGMGGNTIYF. The CDR3, as DNA: TGCGCCAGCAGTGAGAGCGGGATGGGAGGAAACACCATATATTTT. V is TRBV10-2 and J is TRBJ1-3; D gene ambiguous. Germline V gives CDR1 WSHSY, CDR2 SAAADI. The ends were cut back, 2 bases at V and 4 bases at J, with 12 bases in the middle. This CDR3 contains 15 residues.

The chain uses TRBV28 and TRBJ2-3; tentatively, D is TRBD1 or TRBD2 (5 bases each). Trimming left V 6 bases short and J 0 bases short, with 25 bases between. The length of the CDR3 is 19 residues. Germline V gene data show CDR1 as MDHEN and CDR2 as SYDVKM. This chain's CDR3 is CASRFLLRYGDPSTDTQYF. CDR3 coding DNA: TGTGCCAGCAGGTTTCTCCTCCGTTACGGGGACCCTAGCACAGATACGCAGTATTTT.